This is a list of T cell receptor beta chains from one sample in a study of shared clonotypes between healthy human individuals. TCRdb's copy holds only in-frame clones and misses some; the assay was immunoSEQ multiplex PCR. The sample records about 1.1 million clones, 60% to 80% being singletons. Input material: memory CD4+ T cells from PBMCs. The receptors were gathered from a man between 18 and 29 years old in good health. Some clones in this sample may be carry-over from other donors' samples. Both conserved end residues are part of each CDR3. Clone sizes are given selectively: once, few, many, or a class where the clone is expanded.

CDR3aa | j_gene | abundance | v_gene
CASSLSRGANEKLFF | TRBJ1-4 | . | TRBV28
CASSLVASGETQYF | TRBJ2-3 | . | TRBV5-1
CSAQDEKLFF | TRBJ1-4 | . | TRBV20-1
CASRVTGGQGYQPQHF | TRBJ1-5 | . | TRBV19
CASSLAGEAYEQYF | TRBJ2-7 | . | TRBV5-1
CASSGSGRGTYNEQFF | TRBJ2-1 | . | TRBV28
CASSFSRMPSYEQYF | TRBJ2-7 | . | TRBV7-2
CASSRLHSLTDTQYF | TRBJ2-3 | once | TRBV7-2
CASSELGLGGGYTF | TRBJ1-2 | . | TRBV25-1
CASSISRTGTEAFF | TRBJ1-1 | . | TRBV19
CASSASGVITGELFF | TRBJ2-2 | . | TRBV7-2
CASRTDSYTEAFF | TRBJ1-1 | many | TRBV5-1
CASSYLSEASLLNTEAFF | TRBJ1-1 | . | TRBV5-1
CASSPTWGRSEAFF | TRBJ1-1 | . | TRBV5-1
CASSSPGHPSNQPQHF | TRBJ1-5 | many | TRBV28
CASRDREIALTDTQYF | TRBJ2-3 | . | TRBV2
CASSIFRDGRTTQYF | TRBJ2-5 | . | TRBV19
CASKEAGATNEKLFF | TRBJ1-4 | . | TRBV19
CASRPLVGQIYNEQFF | TRBJ2-1 | . | TRBV27
CASSFEREQFF | TRBJ2-1 | . | TRBV5-1
CTISGAGGPTDTQYF | TRBJ2-3 | . | TRBV29-1
CASSAEETQYF | TRBJ2-5 | once | TRBV11-1
CASRHSPPNSGSTDTQYF | TRBJ2-3 | . | TRBV12-2
CAWSAQQEAQYF | TRBJ2-5 | . | TRBV30
CASRLAWDGSYEQYF | TRBJ2-7 | . | TRBV6-5
CASRPGGQGELFF | TRBJ2-2 | . | TRBV28
CASSGAGAGYTF | TRBJ1-2 | few | TRBV2
CATSRVTGSYEQYF | TRBJ2-7 | . | TRBV15
CASSLGEGDIQYF | TRBJ2-4 | . | TRBV11-3
CASSLGRPGTQYF | TRBJ2-5 | many | TRBV13
CASSLAGGTEFNYGYTF | TRBJ1-2 | . | TRBV7-9
CASSLAGNTEAFF | TRBJ1-1 | few | TRBV5-1
CASKRQGPYNEQFF | TRBJ2-1 | few | TRBV2
CASSYRGGMNTEAFF | TRBJ1-1 | . | TRBV5-5
CAIGGGPRLAGGSEQFF | TRBJ2-1 | once | TRBV19
CASSLRGRAGDTQYF | TRBJ2-3 | . | TRBV7-6
CASSEQGWGGNTIYF | TRBJ1-3 | . | TRBV25-1
CASSRKGGFLQETQYF | TRBJ2-5 | . | TRBV7-2
CASSQDGYSSGANVLTF | TRBJ2-6 | once | TRBV4-1
CASSTTGDTEAFF | TRBJ1-1 | . | TRBV5-1
CASSFGTSGRGETQYF | TRBJ2-5 | . | TRBV19
CASRSSRGGEQYF | TRBJ2-7 | . | TRBV28
CASSWDTRSGELFF | TRBJ2-2 | few | TRBV11-3
CASRLRGEYGYTF | TRBJ1-2 | . | TRBV6-5
CASSRGLAGTNTGELFF | TRBJ2-2 | . | TRBV7-3
CASTTFGRWYEAFF | TRBJ1-1 | few | TRBV5-6
CASSLVIRPSTNYGYTF | TRBJ1-2 | . | TRBV7-8
CATRPRANSYEQYF | TRBJ2-7 | . | TRBV19
CASSLLTGRGTGELFF | TRBJ2-2 | . | TRBV28
CASSQIPGSGQYF | TRBJ2-7 | . | TRBV5-1
CASSFRPLWQGMNEQFF | TRBJ2-1 | . | TRBV11-2
CASSPGVRGETQYF | TRBJ2-5 | once | TRBV7-6
CASSLGSTLSYNEQFF | TRBJ2-1 | many | TRBV7-9
CASSEGNSGYEQYF | TRBJ2-7 | few | TRBV2
CASSLKFYYEQYF | TRBJ2-7 | . | TRBV28